The clone carrying this TCR beta chain was seen repeatedly, ten times or more. Its target is not known. The data stem from a study of early T cells in non-severe SARS-CoV-2 infection. The study's findings and limits: The VDJdb matching leaned toward anti-spike CD8 responses and overlooked private and CD4 specificities.

TCRdb itself ran the 5' RACE reads through MiXCR, one entry per CDR3 protein. This sample has 35,000 to 45,000 distinct CDR3 sequences; less than 7.5% occur once, and the top ten carry 24%. The germline V and J ends were trimmed by 7 bases and 4 bases, with 8 bases remaining between them. The CDR3 is 12 residues long. CDR1 is MNHEY and CDR2 is SVGEGT in the germline V gene. This sample comprised whole blood, obtained at baseline. The receptor comes from an adult who was a healthcare worker with PCR-confirmed SARS-CoV-2 infection or an uninfected control (not recorded which). The gene calls are TRBV6-2 or TRBV6-3 and TRBJ1-3; D not resolved. The CDR3 DNA sequence: TGTGCCAGCACCCCGAGCGGAAACACCATATATTTT. It translates to CASTPSGNTIYF.